Each of the 19 T cell receptor beta chains below was sequenced from the same sample in a study of T cell clones after liver transplantation. Profiling relied on immunoSEQ multiplex PCR, and the TCRdb table lists in-frame clones only, not all of them. The repertoire holds about 76,000 clones, with over 65% as singletons. The sample here was CD4+ T cells from blood, taken at the 22-month timepoint. The origin of the receptors is a human patient who received a liver transplant. The graft donor may have contributed some T cells.

The chain is built from TRBV5-1 and TRBJ2-7; TRBD2 might be the D (6 bases). V was cut by 0 bases and J by 5 bases, with 12 bases left in between. Germline V lookup: CDR1 SGHRS, CDR2 YFSETQ. The length of the CDR3 is 14 residues. In DNA, the CDR3 is TGCGCCAGCAGCTTGGGGGTGGAGGGCGACGAGCAGTACTTC. It translates to CASSLGVEGDEQYF.

V usage is TRBV29-1 and J usage is TRBJ2-5, with 11 bases aligning to TRBD2. The CDR3 contains 15 residues. Germline V gene lookup returns CDR1 SQVTM and CDR2 ANQGSEA. Trimming took 4 bases from V and 6 from J; bases not matched to a gene: 10. The CDR3 protein is CSVVGRLAGMKTQYF. Written as DNA, the CDR3 is TGCAGCGTTGTAGGGAGACTAGCGGGAATGAAGACCCAGTACTTC.

V and J are TRBV5-4 and TRBJ1-3; D is unresolved. This CDR3 spans 14 amino acids. Trimming stripped 0 bases from V and 3 bases from J, with 7 bases between. Germline V gives CDR1 SGHNT, CDR2 YYREEE (reference sequence). This CDR3 reads CASSLVGSGNTIYF. DNA of the CDR3: TGTGCCAGCAGCTTGGTCGGGAGTGGAAACACCATATATTTT.

The V call is TRBV5-6, the J call TRBJ2-1, with D uncertain. This CDR3 has 15 residues. Germline CDR1 SGHDT, CDR2 YYEEEE. Trimming stripped 1 base from V and 0 bases from J, with 8 bases between. The CDR3 spells CASSLRLRSYNEQFF. For the CDR3, the DNA is TGTGCCAGCAGCTTGAGGCTCCGCTCCTACAATGAGCAGTTCTTC.

This clone was detected only once. The V call is TRBV14, the J call TRBJ2-2; 7 bases are a match to TRBD2. Germline CDR1 reads SGHDN; CDR2 reads FVKESK. CDR3 length: 17 residues. The ends lost 3 bases at V and 1 base at J; junction bases unmatched: 8. The DNA of the CDR3 is TGTGCCAGCAGCCAGACAACTAGCGACCAGAACACCGGGGAGCTGTTTTTT. Amino acid sequence: CASSQTTSDQNTGELFF. The full variable domain, with the rest looked up from reference TRBV14 and TRBJ2-2, is EAGVTQFPSHSVIEKGQTVTLRCDPISGHDNLYWYRRVMGKEIKFLLHFVKESKQDESGMPNNRFLAERTGGTYSTLKVQPAELEDSGVYFCASSQTTSDQNTGELFFGEGSRLTVL.

V gene TRBV6-6 combines with J gene TRBJ1-1; D remains unclear. V lost 4 bases and J lost 8, with 14 bases in between. Germline V gene sequence: CDR1 MNHNY, CDR2 SVGAGI (reference sequence). The CDR3 has 13 residues. Here the CDR3 DNA reads TGTGCCAGCAGTTCCTCTTTCGGCCTAGAAGCTTTCTTT. Its translation: CASSSSFGLEAFF.

The rearrangement uses TRBV27 and TRBJ2-1; 7 nucleotides agree with TRBD2. Germline V gene lookup returns CDR1 MNHEY and CDR2 SMNVEV (reference sequence). This CDR3 region has 15 residues. J gave up 4 bases and V 5 bases, and 8 bases lay outside the gene matches. The CDR3 sequence: CASSLSSGPYNEQFF. The DNA for the CDR3 is TGTGCCAGCAGTCTTTCTAGCGGACCTTACAATGAGCAGTTCTTC.

The genes are TRBV4-1 and TRBJ2-4, with D tentatively TRBD1 (5 bases). The CDR3 is 16 residues long. The V end lost 1 base, the J end lost 11 bases, and 21 bases lay between the germline ends. Germline values: CDR1 MGHRA, CDR2 YSYEKL. Here the CDR3 reads CASSQGLGSSGSVQYF. The CDR3 coding sequence is TGCGCCAGCAGCCAAGGCCTTGGGTCGTCAGGGTCGGTTCAGTACTTC.

This rearrangement joins TRBV28 to TRBJ2-6, with D possibly TRBD2 on 5 matching bases. The germline gives CDR1 MDHEN, CDR2 SYDVKM. The CDR3 is 17 amino acids. V was cut by 7 bases and J by 0 bases, with 16 bases left in between. CDR3 sequence (DNA): TGTGCCAGCATATCTAGCACTCCCCTCTCTGGGGCCAACGTCCTGACTTTC. This sequence encodes CASISSTPLSGANVLTF.

This clone is labeled as medium-sized. This chain uses TRBV7-2 with TRBJ1-2; D not resolved. The V end was cut by 0 bases, the J end by 5 bases, with 13 bases between. The CDR3 runs to 15 residues. CDR1 and CDR2 (germline): SGHTA, FQGNSA. This CDR3 is CASSLARRSTYGYTF. The CDR3 nucleotides are TGTGCCAGCAGCTTAGCACGGAGAAGTACTTATGGCTACACCTTC.

V gene TRBV27 combines with J gene TRBJ2-6, with no clear D. Trimming took off 3 bases at V and 0 bases at J, with 21 bases between the two ends. This CDR3 has 20 amino acids. The germline V gene encodes CDR1 MNHEY and CDR2 SMNVEV (reference sequence). CDR3 protein: CASSFARQTLLSSGANVLTF. For the CDR3, the DNA is TGTGCCAGCAGTTTTGCTCGACAAACCTTACTGAGCTCTGGGGCCAACGTCCTGACTTTC.

The rearrangement uses TRBV19 and TRBJ2-5, with D unclear. The CDR3 has 14 amino acids. Germline V CDR1 and CDR2: LNHDA, SQIVND (reference sequence). V was clipped by 1 base and J by 2 bases, with 8 bases between them. The CDR3 DNA sequence: TGTGCCAGTAGTATAGGAAGGTCTCAAGAGACCCAGTACTTC. Amino acid sequence: CASSIGRSQETQYF.

The chain recombines TRBV7-2 with TRBJ2-7; D call uncertain. The V gene's germline CDR1 is SGHTA and CDR2 FQGNSA. The germline V and J ends were trimmed by 2 bases and 4 bases, with 9 bases remaining between them. This CDR3 has 13 amino acids. CDR3 bases: TGTGCCAGCAGCTTACGGTGGGCTTACGAGCAGTACTTC. As protein: CASSLRWAYEQYF.

The CDR3 coding sequence is TGTGCCAGCAGCCCGGGGGGGGAATCAATCTCTGGAAACACCATATATTTT. Amino acids: CASSPGGESISGNTIYF. The chain combines TRBV7-6 with TRBJ1-3; maybe TRBD1 (5 bases). CDR3 length: 17 residues. V was clipped by 5 bases and J by 0 bases, with 17 bases between them. Germline V gene sequence: CDR1 SGHVS, CDR2 FNYEAQ.

The rearrangement joins TRBV6-5 to TRBJ1-5, with 8 bases fitting TRBD1. Germline trimming cut 0 bases from V and 5 bases from J; bases unmatched to any gene: 6. Germline V gene lookup returns CDR1 MNHEY and CDR2 SVGAGI. This CDR3 contains 16 residues. This CDR3 is CASSYSSRGRDQPQHF. CDR3 nucleotides: TGTGCCAGCAGTTACTCGAGCAGGGGGCGTGATCAGCCCCAGCATTTT.

The rearrangement uses TRBV5-1 and TRBJ1-5; the D is unclear. The germline V gene has CDR1 SGHRS and CDR2 YFSETQ. The CDR3 extends over 15 amino acids. Deletions cut 0 bases from V and 6 bases from J, with 13 bases between. CDR3 DNA sequence: TGCGCCAGCAGCTTGGCGGGAGAGCGACGTCAGCCCCAGCATTTT. This encodes CASSLAGERRQPQHF.

The chain recombines TRBV5-1 with TRBJ1-5, with D maybe TRBD1 (6 bases). Germline lookup yields CDR1 SGHRS and CDR2 YFSETQ. This CDR3 region has 17 residues. The V end was cut by 2 bases, the J end by 3 bases, with 18 bases between. The CDR3 nucleotides read TGCGCCAGCAGCTTTCCCCCTACAGGGATGGCCAATCAGCCCCAGCATTTT. The encoded protein is CASSFPPTGMANQPQHF.

The chain carries TRBV29-1 and TRBJ1-1, with 7 bases fitting TRBD1. Germline V gene lookup returns CDR1 SQVTM and CDR2 ANQGSEA. The CDR3 is made up of 14 amino acids. Trimming at V came to 7 bases and at J to 5 bases, leaving 13 bases not matched to a gene. The chain's CDR3 is CSGTKQGKGTEAFF. The DNA of the CDR3 is TGCAGCGGTACGAAACAGGGGAAGGGTACTGAAGCTTTCTTT.

The rearrangement uses TRBV5-5 and TRBJ2-5, with D unresolved. CDR1 and CDR2 from the germline V gene are SGHKS and YYEKEE (reference sequence). The V end was cut by 6 bases, the J end by 4 bases, with 13 bases between. The CDR3 is 13 residues long. DNA for the CDR3: TGTGCCAGCAAGGCGATGGTTGGAGAGACCCAGTACTTC. It codes for CASKAMVGETQYF.